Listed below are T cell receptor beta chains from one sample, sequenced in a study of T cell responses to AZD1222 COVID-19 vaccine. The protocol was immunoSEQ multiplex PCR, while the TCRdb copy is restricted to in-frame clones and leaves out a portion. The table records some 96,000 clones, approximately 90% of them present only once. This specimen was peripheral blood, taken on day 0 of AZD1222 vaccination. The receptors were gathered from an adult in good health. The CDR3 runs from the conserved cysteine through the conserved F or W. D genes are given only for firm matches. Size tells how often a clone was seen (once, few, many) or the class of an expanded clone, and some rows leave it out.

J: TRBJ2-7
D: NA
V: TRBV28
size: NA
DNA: TGTGCCAGCAGTCCCCAGGGGCCAAGCTCCTACGAGCAGTACTTC
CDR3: CASSPQGPSSYEQYF

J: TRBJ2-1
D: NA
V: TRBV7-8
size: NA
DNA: TGTGCCAGCAGCCTCAGACTTGATGGCGCCAATGAGCAGTTCTTC
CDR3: CASSLRLDGANEQFF

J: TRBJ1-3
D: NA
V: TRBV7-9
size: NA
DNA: TGTGCCAGCAGCCCCCCGACGGGTGGAAACACCATATATTTT
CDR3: CASSPPTGGNTIYF

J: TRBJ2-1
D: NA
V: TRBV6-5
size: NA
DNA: TGTGCCAGCAACCTGGGGTTTAGCTCCTACAATGAGCAGTTCTTC
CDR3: CASNLGFSSYNEQFF

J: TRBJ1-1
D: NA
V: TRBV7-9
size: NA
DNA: TGTGCCAGCAGTTTAACAGGCTTTGAAGCTTTCTTT
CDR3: CASSLTGFEAFF

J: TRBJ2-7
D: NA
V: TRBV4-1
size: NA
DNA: TGCGCCAGCAGCCCTCCCGGGACGGAAGGCTACGAGCAGTACTTC
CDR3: CASSPPGTEGYEQYF

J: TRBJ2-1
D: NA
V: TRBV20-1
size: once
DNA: TGCAGTGCTAGTAGACTAGGAAGGGTGAGTGAGCAGTTCTTC
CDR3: CSASRLGRVSEQFF

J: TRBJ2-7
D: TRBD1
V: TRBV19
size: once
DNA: TGTGCCAGCAGTTTGGGACAGGGGGCGAGCGAGCAGTACTTC
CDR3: CASSLGQGASEQYF

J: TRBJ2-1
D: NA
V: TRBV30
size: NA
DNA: TGTGCCTGGAGTGTAAAACAAGGTGGCAGGATTTTCTTCAATGAGCAGTTCTTC
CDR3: CAWSVKQGGRIFFNEQFF

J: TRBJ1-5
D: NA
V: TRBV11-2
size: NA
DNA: TGTGCCAGCAGCTTGGCCCAGGGAGGCAATCAGCCCCAGCATTTT
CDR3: CASSLAQGGNQPQHF